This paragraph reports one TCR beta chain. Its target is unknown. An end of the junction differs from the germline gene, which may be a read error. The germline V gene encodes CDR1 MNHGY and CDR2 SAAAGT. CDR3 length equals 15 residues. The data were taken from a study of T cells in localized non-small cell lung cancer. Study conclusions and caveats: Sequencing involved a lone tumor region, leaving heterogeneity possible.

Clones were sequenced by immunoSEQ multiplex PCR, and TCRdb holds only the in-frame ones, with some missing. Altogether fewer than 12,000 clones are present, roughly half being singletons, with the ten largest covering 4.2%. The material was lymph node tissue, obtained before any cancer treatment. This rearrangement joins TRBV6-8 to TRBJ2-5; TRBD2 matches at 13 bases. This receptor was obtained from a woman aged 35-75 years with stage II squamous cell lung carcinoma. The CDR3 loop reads CVSRRLAGGLGTQYF. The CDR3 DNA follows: TGTGTCAGCAGACGACTAGCGGGAGGATTAGGGACCCAGTACTTC.